These 11 T cell receptor beta chains were all obtained from the same sample, sequenced in a study of CD8 T cells in Susac syndrome. Random hexamers served to reverse transcribe roughly 0.45 to 1 ug RNA. TCRdb re-derived calls from the immunoSEQ multiplex PCR reads in MiXCR, one entry per CDR3 protein. The sample contains some 160,000 distinct CDR3 sequences, roughly 94% of which appear only once. The sequenced sample consisted of CD4+ T cells from PBMCs. Receptor source: a human donor with Susac syndrome.

V and J are TRBV12-3 or TRBV12-4 and TRBJ1-3; tentative D call: TRBD1 (6 bases). The germline V and J ends were trimmed by 3 bases and 3 bases, with 15 bases remaining between them. The CDR3 runs to 16 residues. CDR3 in amino acids: CASSLNAGAIGNTIYF. The DNA of the CDR3 is TGTGCCAGCAGTTTGAACGCGGGGGCGATTGGAAACACCATATATTTT.

CDR3 in amino acids: CSAQGTRWETQYF. The CDR3 DNA reads TGCAGTGCTCAGGGAACCCGCTGGGAGACCCAGTACTTC. The V gene is TRBV20-1, the J gene TRBJ2-5; tentatively, D is TRBD1 (5 bases). V was trimmed by 5 bases and J by 5 bases, leaving 15 bases between them. CDR1 DFQATT and CDR2 SNEGSKA come from the germline V gene (reference sequence). The length of the CDR3 is 13 residues.

The genes are TRBV9 and TRBJ2-5; D possibly corresponds to TRBD1 (5 bases). Germline V gene data show CDR1 as SGDLS and CDR2 as YYNGEE. The V end was cut by 0 bases, the J end by 1 base, with 13 bases between. CDR3 length equals 16 residues. CDR3 sequence reads: CASSVEGHPFQETQYF. CDR3 sequence (DNA): TGTGCCAGCAGCGTAGAAGGACACCCCTTCCAAGAGACCCAGTACTTC. Based on the CDR3 plus reference TRBV9 and TRBJ2-5, the full variable domain is DSGVTQTPKHLITATGQRVTLRCSPRSGDLSVYWYQQSLDQGLQFLIQYYNGEERAKGNILERFSAQQFPDLHSELNLSSLELGDSALYFCASSVEGHPFQETQYFGPGTRLLVL.

The sample holds one count of this clonotype. The gene calls are TRBV7-2 and TRBJ2-7, with D perhaps matching TRBD2 (5 bases). With 5 bases removed from V and 6 bases from J, the gap between germline ends came to 8 bases. The CDR3 length is 11 residues. Germline V gene lookup returns CDR1 SGHTA and CDR2 FQGNSA. CDR3 in amino acids: CASSQLGEQYF. The CDR3 region has the DNA TGTGCCAGCAGCCAACTAGGCGAGCAGTACTTC.

This clonotype showed up just a few times. V usage is TRBV18 and J usage is TRBJ2-7; D gene uncertain. Germline V CDR1 and CDR2: KGHSH, LQKENI. Trimming removed 6 bases at V and 2 bases at J, with 5 bases between. This CDR3 spans 11 amino acids. In nucleotides, the CDR3 is TGTGCCAGCTCCCGGGCCTACGAGCAGTACTTC. Translating it yields CASSRAYEQYF.

The chain employs TRBV9 and TRBJ2-3; TRBD2 matches at 8 bases. Germline V lookup: CDR1 SGDLS, CDR2 YYNGEE. Trimming at V came to 3 bases and at J to 2 bases, leaving 8 bases not matched to a gene. The CDR3 has 16 amino acids. CDR3 nucleotides: TGTGCCAGCAGCGAGCGAATTAGCGGGGCCACAGATACGCAGTATTTT. Amino acids: CASSERISGATDTQYF.

The genes are TRBV2 and TRBJ2-5; TRBD2 matches at 7 bases. The CDR3 spans 13 residues. Losses at the gene ends were 10 bases for V and 5 bases for J; bases not matched to a gene: 10. Germline lookup yields CDR1 SNHLY and CDR2 FYNNEI. The CDR3 spells CATTAGMGETQYF. DNA of the CDR3: TGTGCCACTACAGCGGGAATGGGGGAGACCCAGTACTTC.

The DNA for the CDR3 is TGCAGTGCTAGAATCAGCACCATCACAGATACGCAGTATTTT. It is translated as CSARISTITDTQYF. The genes are TRBV20-1 and TRBJ2-3; D uncertain. Trimming cost V 2 bases and J 2 bases, with 11 bases left between them. This CDR3 contains 14 residues. Per germline, CDR1 DFQATT and CDR2 SNEGSKA (reference sequence).

This sequence joins TRBV15 and TRBJ2-7; a possible D gene is TRBD1 (6 bases). V lost 0 bases and J lost 1, with 10 bases in between. The CDR3 is made up of 15 amino acids. CDR1 and CDR2 (germline): LNHNV, YYDKDF (reference sequence). Written as DNA, the CDR3 is TGTGCCACCAGCAGAGAGGGACAACGTTCCTACGAGCAGTACTTC. Its translation: CATSREGQRSYEQYF.

This clonotype was recorded once. The chain employs TRBV5-1 and TRBJ2-1; 10 positions agree with TRBD2. J lost 12 bases, V lost 0 bases, and 6 bases had no gene match. The CDR3 length is 14 residues. Germline loops: CDR1 SGHRS, CDR2 YFSETQ. CDR3 amino acids: CASSLVLAGGRQFF. The CDR3 nucleotides read TGCGCCAGCAGCTTGGTTTTAGCGGGGGGTCGGCAGTTCTTC. Full variable domain (rest looked up from reference TRBV5-1 and TRBJ2-1): KAGVTQTPRYLIKTRGQQVTLSCSPISGHRSVSWYQQTPGQGLQFLFEYFSETQRNKGNFPGRFSGRQFSNSRSEMNVSTLELGDSALYLCASSLVLAGGRQFFGPGTRLTVL.

The chain recombines TRBV15 with TRBJ2-5, with 7 bases aligning to TRBD1. From germline, CDR1 is LNHNV and CDR2 YYDKDF (reference sequence). V was clipped by 3 bases and J by 5 bases; unmatched bases: 12. The CDR3 runs 16 residues. The CDR3 DNA reads TGTGCCACCAGCAGGGAGGATTTTGAGGGGGCTGAGACCCAGTACTTC. Translated, it gives CATSREDFEGAETQYF. Full variable domain (missing parts from reference TRBV15 and TRBJ2-5): DAMVIQNPRYQVTQFGKPVTLSCSQTLNHNVMYWYQQKSSQAPKLLFHYYDKDFNNEADTPDNFQSRRPNTSFCFLDIRSPGLGDTAMYLCATSREDFEGAETQYFGPGTRLLVL.